This T cell receptor beta chain originates from a study of cytomegalovirus exposure and HLA in healthy donors. Findings and caveats of the study: According to reports, the classifier identified cytomegalovirus status with high specificity and sensitivity. Based on reports, TCR beta sequences accurately predicted HLA-A and HLA-B alleles for most subjects. CMV antigen specificity was confirmed in vitro for a few CMV-associated chains.

The PCR ran on 60 Vbeta and 13 Jbeta primers. Sequenced by immunoSEQ multiplex PCR; TCRdb stores in-frame clones only, minus some. The sample shows over 100,000 clones, approximately 74% of them seen only once. All the people who gave samples were healthy bone marrow donors. V was pared by 1 base and J by 6 bases, with 6 bases of the junction left unmatched. CDR3 length equals 14 residues. Looked up from germline, CDR1 is LNHNV and CDR2 is YYDKDF (reference sequence). A remark on this clone: Antigen unknown.

The gene calls are TRBV15 and TRBJ2-7; 7 bases align to TRBD2. Sequencing was carried out using PBMCs. This TCR came from a man between 40 and 49 years old in good health and CMV-seropositive. This chain's CDR3 is CATSRAGGFFEQYF. CDR3 DNA: TGTGCCACCAGCAGAGCGGGGGGTTTTTTCGAGCAGTACTTC.